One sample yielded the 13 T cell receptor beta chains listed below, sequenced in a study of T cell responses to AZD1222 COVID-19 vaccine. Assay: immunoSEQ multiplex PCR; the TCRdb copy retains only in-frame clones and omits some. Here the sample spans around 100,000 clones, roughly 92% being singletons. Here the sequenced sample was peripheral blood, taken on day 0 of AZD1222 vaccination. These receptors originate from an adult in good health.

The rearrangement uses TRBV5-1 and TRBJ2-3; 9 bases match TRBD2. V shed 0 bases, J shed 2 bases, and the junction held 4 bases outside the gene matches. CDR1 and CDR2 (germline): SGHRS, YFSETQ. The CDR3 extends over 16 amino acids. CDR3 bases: TGCGCCAGCAGCTTGGCCTCTAGCGGGGCCACAGATACGCAGTATTTT. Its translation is CASSLASSGATDTQYF.

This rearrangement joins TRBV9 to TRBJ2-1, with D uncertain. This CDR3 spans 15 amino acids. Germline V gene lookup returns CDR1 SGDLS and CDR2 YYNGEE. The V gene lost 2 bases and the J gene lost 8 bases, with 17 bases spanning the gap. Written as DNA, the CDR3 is TGTGCCAGCAGCGTGTGGGCCAGCATCGGCGATGAGCAGTTCTTC. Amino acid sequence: CASSVWASIGDEQFF. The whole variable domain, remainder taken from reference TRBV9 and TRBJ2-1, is DSGVTQTPKHLITATGQRVTLRCSPRSGDLSVYWYQQSLDQGLQFLIQYYNGEERAKGNILERFSAQQFPDLHSELNLSSLELGDSALYFCASSVWASIGDEQFFGPGTRLTVL.

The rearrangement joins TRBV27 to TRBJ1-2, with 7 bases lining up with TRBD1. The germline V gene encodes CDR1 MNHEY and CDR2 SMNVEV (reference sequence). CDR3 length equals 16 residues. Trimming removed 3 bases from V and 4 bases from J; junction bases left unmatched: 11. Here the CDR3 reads CASSFTGTESIYGYTF. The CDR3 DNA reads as TGTGCCAGCAGTTTCACCGGGACAGAAAGTATCTATGGCTACACCTTC.

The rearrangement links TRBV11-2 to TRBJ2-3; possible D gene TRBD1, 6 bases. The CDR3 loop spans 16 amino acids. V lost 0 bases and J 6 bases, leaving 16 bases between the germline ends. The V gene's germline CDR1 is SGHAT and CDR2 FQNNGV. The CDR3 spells CASSLEGRAGEDTQYF. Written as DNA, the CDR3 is TGTGCCAGCAGCTTAGAGGGTAGGGCAGGGGAGGATACGCAGTATTTT.

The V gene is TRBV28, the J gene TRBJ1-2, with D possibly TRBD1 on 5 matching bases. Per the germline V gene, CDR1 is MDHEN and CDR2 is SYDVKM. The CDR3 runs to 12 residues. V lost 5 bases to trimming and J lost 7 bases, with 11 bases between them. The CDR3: CASSRGRTGYTF. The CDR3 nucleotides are TGTGCCAGCAGTCGGGGCAGGACTGGCTACACCTTC.

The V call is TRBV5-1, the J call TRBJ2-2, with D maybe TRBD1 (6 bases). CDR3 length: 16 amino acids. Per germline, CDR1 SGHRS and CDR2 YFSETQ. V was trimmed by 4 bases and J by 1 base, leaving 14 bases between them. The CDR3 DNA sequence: TGCGCCAGCAGCCTACTGGGGGCCGGGAACACCGGGGAGCTGTTTTTT. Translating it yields CASSLLGAGNTGELFF.

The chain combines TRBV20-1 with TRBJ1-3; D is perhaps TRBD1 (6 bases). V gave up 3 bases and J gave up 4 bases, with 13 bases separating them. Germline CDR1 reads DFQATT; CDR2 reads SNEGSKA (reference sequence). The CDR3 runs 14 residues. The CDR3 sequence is CSASHPGVGNTIYF. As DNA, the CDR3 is TGCAGTGCTAGTCATCCAGGGGTCGGAAACACCATATATTTT.

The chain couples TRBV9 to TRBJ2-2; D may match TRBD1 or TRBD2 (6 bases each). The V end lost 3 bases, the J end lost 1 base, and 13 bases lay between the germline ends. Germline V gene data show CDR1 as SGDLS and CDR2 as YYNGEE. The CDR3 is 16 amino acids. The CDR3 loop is CASSGGGLWNTGELFF. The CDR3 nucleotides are TGTGCCAGCAGCGGAGGGGGACTCTGGAACACCGGGGAGCTGTTTTTT.

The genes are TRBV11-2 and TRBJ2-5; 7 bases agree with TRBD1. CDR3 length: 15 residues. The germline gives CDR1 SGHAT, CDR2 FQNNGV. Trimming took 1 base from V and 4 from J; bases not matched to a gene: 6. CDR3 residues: CASSLAPTGLETQYF. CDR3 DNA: TGTGCCAGCAGCTTAGCCCCGACAGGGCTAGAGACCCAGTACTTC.

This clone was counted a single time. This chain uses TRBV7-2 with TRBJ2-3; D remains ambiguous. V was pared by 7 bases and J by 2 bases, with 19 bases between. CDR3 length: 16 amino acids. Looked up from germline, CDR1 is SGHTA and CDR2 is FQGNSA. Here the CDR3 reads CASTQAGLEYTDTQYF. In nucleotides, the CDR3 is TGTGCCAGCACCCAAGCCGGGTTAGAGTACACAGATACGCAGTATTTT.

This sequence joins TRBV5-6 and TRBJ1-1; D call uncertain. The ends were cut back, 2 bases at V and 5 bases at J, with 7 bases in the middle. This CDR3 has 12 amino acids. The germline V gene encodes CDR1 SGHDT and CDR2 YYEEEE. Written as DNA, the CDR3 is TGTGCCAGCAGCTTCCTGGGGACTGAAGCTTTCTTT. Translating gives CASSFLGTEAFF. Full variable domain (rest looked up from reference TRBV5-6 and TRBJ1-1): DAGVTQSPTHLIKTRGQQVTLRCSPKSGHDTVSWYQQALGQGPQFIFQYYEEEERQRGNFPDRFSGHQFPNYSSELNVNALLLGDSALYLCASSFLGTEAFFGQGTRLTVV.

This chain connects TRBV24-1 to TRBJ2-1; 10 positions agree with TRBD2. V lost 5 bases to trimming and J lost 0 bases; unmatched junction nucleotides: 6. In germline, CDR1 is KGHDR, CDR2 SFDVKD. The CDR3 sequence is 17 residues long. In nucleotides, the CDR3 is TGTGCCACCAGTGTCTCCCAGCGGGAGGGCTCCTACAATGAGCAGTTCTTC. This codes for CATSVSQREGSYNEQFF.

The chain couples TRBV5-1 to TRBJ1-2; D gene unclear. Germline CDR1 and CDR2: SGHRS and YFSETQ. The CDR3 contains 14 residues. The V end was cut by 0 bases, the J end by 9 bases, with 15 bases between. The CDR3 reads CASSLAGRTISYTF. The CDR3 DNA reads TGCGCCAGCAGCTTGGCCGGCAGAACTATAAGCTACACCTTC.